Here is one T cell receptor (beta chain) with its context. Its specificity is not known. Profiling relied on immunoSEQ multiplex PCR, and the TCRdb table lists in-frame clones only, not all of them. The table includes some 24,000 clones, around 80% detected once. This sample was included in a study of PD-1 blockade in classical Hodgkin lymphoma. About the research overall: It was nivolumab at 3 mg/kg, given intravenously every 2 weeks, that patients received. Overall study results and limits: Possible causes of repertoire differences, disease activity or prior therapy, remain undefined. CD8+ TCR diversity did not rise significantly by C4D1, unlike CD4+.

CDR3 length: 13 amino acids. With 5 bases removed from V and 0 bases from J, the gap between germline ends came to 7 bases. Germline values: CDR1 GTSNPN, CDR2 SVGIG (reference sequence). All the patients suffered relapse after autologous stem cell transplantation, and brentuximab vedotin exposure differed. Sample: peripheral blood mononuclear cells (PBMCs), taken at baseline. This clonotype was obtained from a human donor with classical Hodgkin lymphoma. The rearrangement uses TRBV30 and TRBJ1-4; no clear D. CDR3 in amino acids: CAWGFTTNEKLFF. The CDR3 bases are TGTGCCTGGGGATTTACAACTAATGAAAAACTGTTTTTT.